The following is a TCR beta chain sequence with its context. Antigen unknown. Trimming took 3 bases from V and 9 from J, leaving 12 bases between them. The CDR3 has 12 amino acids. The germline V gene encodes CDR1 SGDLS and CDR2 YYNGEE. This specimen comes from a study of human T cells and chemical hapten exposure. Overall study: Patches that contained 0.01% DPC were applied to the upper back and read at 6 days.

Time point here: patch test 1, 2 weeks after DPC sensitization. Treatment: therapeutic diphenylcyclopropenone sensitization with weekly scalp DPC. TCRdb recomputed calls from the RACE reads with MiXCR, one row per CDR3 protein. The sample lists about 120,000 distinct CDR3 sequences; roughly 13% were seen once. Overall study findings and caveats: Positive correlation was observed between PT1 expanded TCR counts and patch test score.

The TCR sequence derives from a man between 18 and 29 years old with alopecia areata. Some clones in this sample may be carry-over from other donors' samples. This sample comprised whole blood, obtained in connection with sensitization to the hapten diphenylcyclopropenone (DPC). The V gene is TRBV9, the J gene TRBJ1-1, with D perhaps matching TRBD1 (5 bases). The CDR3 protein is CASSAGGEKAFF. The DNA for the CDR3 is TGTGCCAGCAGCGCGGGAGGGGAGAAAGCTTTCTTT. Full variable domain (rest looked up from reference TRBV9 and TRBJ1-1): DSGVTQTPKHLITATGQRVTLRCSPRSGDLSVYWYQQSLDQGLQFLIQYYNGEERAKGNILERFSAQQFPDLHSELNLSSLELGDSALYFCASSAGGEKAFFGQGTRLTVV.